This note documents a single TCR beta chain sequence. Germline-derived CDR1 and CDR2 are SNHLY and FYNNEI. The V gene lost 2 bases and the J gene lost 1 base, with 2 bases spanning the gap. The length of the CDR3 is 12 residues. From the RT-PCR reads, TCRdb called clonotypes with MiXCR, one entry per CDR3 protein. The sample records more than 550,000 distinct CDR3 sequences, 12% to 15% being singletons. This TCR was sampled from a female donor in good health, serving as a healthy control. The sequenced sample was memory CD4+ T cells from blood. V gene TRBV2 combines with J gene TRBJ1-1; D remains ambiguous. CDR3 sequence (DNA): TGTGCCAGCAGTGAACAGAACACTGAAGCTTTCTTT. It is translated as CASSEQNTEAFF.